The source of this T cell receptor (beta chain) is a study of spatial heterogeneity in lung cancer. Sample time point: sample taken at primary tumor resection. TCRdb re-called the 5' RACE reads with MiXCR, one entry per CDR3 protein. This sample has around 92,000 distinct CDR3 sequences, with about 12% found just once. This clonotype was counted a few times. Its antigen is undetermined. The study, taken as a whole, reports: Expanded tumor TCRs that were ubiquitous appeared in blood more at resection than follow-up.

V gave up 4 bases and J gave up 0 bases; unmatched junction bases: 7. The CDR3 loop spans 16 amino acids. The V gene's germline CDR1 is DFQATT and CDR2 SNEGSKA (reference sequence). This sequence joins TRBV20-1 and TRBJ2-1; 9 bases are shared with TRBD2. The receptor was isolated from a male donor with early-stage non-small cell lung cancer. This specimen was PBMCs, taken at surgery. The CDR3, as DNA: TGCAGTGCTACGAGCTATAGCGGGAGCTCCTACAATGAGCAGTTCTTC. Protein product: CSATSYSGSSYNEQFF.